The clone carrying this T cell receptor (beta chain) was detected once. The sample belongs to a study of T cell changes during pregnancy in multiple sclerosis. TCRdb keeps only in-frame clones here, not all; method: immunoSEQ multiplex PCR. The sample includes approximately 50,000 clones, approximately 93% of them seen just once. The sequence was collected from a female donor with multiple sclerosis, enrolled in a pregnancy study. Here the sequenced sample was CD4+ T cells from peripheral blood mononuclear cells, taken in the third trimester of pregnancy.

The CDR3, as DNA: TGTGCCAGCAGCCCGACTAGCGACTTTACGAAGAGCTCCTACGAGCAGTACTTC. Encoded protein: CASSPTSDFTKSSYEQYF. The V call is TRBV5-4, the J call TRBJ2-7; 8 nucleotides line up with TRBD2. This CDR3 comprises 18 residues. Germline V gene lookup returns CDR1 SGHNT and CDR2 YYREEE (reference sequence). J lost 0 bases, V lost 4 bases, and 15 bases had no gene match.